The sequence of this TCR beta chain was determined in a study of blood T cell repertoires in COVID-19. At the level of the study: Sites in the United States, Italy and Spain provided acute and convalescent COVID-19 samples. In each case, the material was cDNA or gDNA derived from T cells, B-cell-depleted T cells, or PBMCs.

This CDR3 has 14 residues. Germline CDR1 and CDR2: SGHAT and FQNNGV. The V end lost 2 bases, the J end lost 0 bases, and 7 bases lay between the germline ends. Per the original data handling: The assay estimated nucleated cells by amplifying reference gene primers. Repertoires were generated with immunoSEQ multiplex PCR, while TCRdb's copy carries only in-frame clones and drops some. That table gives V, J and clone size, and the DNA gave D and trimming. The sample lists some 130,000 clones; over 60% were seen once. Sequenced material: peripheral blood. The chain uses TRBV11-2 and TRBJ1-1; no firm D call. The TCR sequence derives from a woman between 70 and 85 years old with acute or convalescent COVID-19. The chain's CDR3 is CASSLPPMNTEAFF. CDR3 sequence (DNA): TGTGCCAGCAGCTTACCCCCAATGAACACTGAAGCTTTCTTT. Full variable domain (missing parts from reference TRBV11-2 and TRBJ1-1): EAGVAQSPRYKIIEKRQSVAFWCNPISGHATLYWYQQILGQGPKLLIQFQNNGVVDDSQLPKDRFSAERLKGVDSTLKIQPAKLEDSAVYLCASSLPPMNTEAFFGQGTRLTVV.